A selection of T cell receptor beta chains follows, all from one sample in a study of shared clonotypes between healthy human individuals. Generated by immunoSEQ multiplex PCR, the TCRdb table keeps only in-frame clones and is missing some. Of some 530,000 clones listed, 81% were seen once; the top ten hold about an eighth. Sequencing was performed on PBMCs. These receptors all come from a woman in her forties in good health. Some clones in this sample may be carry-over from other donors' samples. CDR3s include the opening cysteine and the closing phenylalanine or tryptophan. The order of the fields is V gene, J gene, CDR3 protein.

V gene: TRBV6-4
J gene: TRBJ2-1
CDR3 protein: CASSDGEGGYSYNEQFF

V gene: TRBV29-1
J gene: TRBJ1-5
CDR3 protein: CSVRTGDSNQPQHF

V gene: TRBV27
J gene: TRBJ2-3
CDR3 protein: CASSLSGGSTDTQYF

V gene: TRBV5-1
J gene: TRBJ1-4
CDR3 protein: CASSLERTNEKLFF

V gene: TRBV19
J gene: TRBJ1-4
CDR3 protein: CASSRRDSENEKLFF

V gene: TRBV23-1
J gene: TRBJ2-3
CDR3 protein: CASSQSRGLWTDTQYF

V gene: TRBV28
J gene: TRBJ1-2
CDR3 protein: CASRILGGQTYGYTF

V gene: TRBV10-3
J gene: TRBJ1-1
CDR3 protein: CAIRQAGGETEAFF

V gene: TRBV2
J gene: TRBJ1-4
CDR3 protein: CASLEGWNEKLFF

V gene: TRBV5-1
J gene: TRBJ1-4
CDR3 protein: CASRFQGADEKLFF

V gene: TRBV10-3
J gene: TRBJ1-2
CDR3 protein: CAISAQGNGYTF

V gene: TRBV6-1
J gene: TRBJ1-4
CDR3 protein: CASSGPGHLNEKLFF

V gene: TRBV6-1
J gene: TRBJ1-6
CDR3 protein: CASSDSLRTQLVSNSPLHF

V gene: TRBV6-4
J gene: TRBJ2-2
CDR3 protein: CASSDYGTSGNTGELFF

V gene: TRBV11-2
J gene: TRBJ1-4
CDR3 protein: CASRTGTRSSYEKLFF

V gene: TRBV5-1
J gene: TRBJ2-5
CDR3 protein: CASSFLAGAQETQYF

V gene: TRBV30
J gene: TRBJ1-1
CDR3 protein: CAWSVSGQTVFFF

V gene: TRBV7-3
J gene: TRBJ1-1
CDR3 protein: CASSLEGQGVTEAFF

V gene: TRBV18
J gene: TRBJ1-4
CDR3 protein: CASSPSGAATNEKLFF

V gene: TRBV5-1
J gene: TRBJ2-7
CDR3 protein: CASSLAWPSGAYEQYF

V gene: TRBV29-1
J gene: TRBJ1-1
CDR3 protein: CSGRENTEAFF

V gene: TRBV5-6
J gene: TRBJ2-7
CDR3 protein: CASSLAPSWVYEQYF

V gene: TRBV15
J gene: TRBJ2-2
CDR3 protein: CATSRDRTGVNTGELFF

V gene: TRBV27
J gene: TRBJ2-2
CDR3 protein: CASSFNREGGELFF